Below are 31 T cell receptor beta chains sequenced from a single sample in a study of T cells in Graves' hyperthyroidism and ophthalmopathy. RNA transcripts yielded amplified TCR beta CDR3 regions. TCR CDR3 underwent first-round RT-PCR with the HTBI primer set. TCRdb reprocessed the multiplex PCR reads via MiXCR and lists one record per CDR3 protein. Of about 640,000 distinct CDR3 sequences in the sample, 20% to 25% are singletons; the top ten hold roughly a third. The sample was blood. The source of these receptors is a young man with Graves' ophthalmopathy.

This clonotype was seen only a few times. V gene TRBV3-1 combines with J gene TRBJ2-7; D remains unclear. The CDR3 covers 15 residues. Germline V gives CDR1 LGHDT, CDR2 YNNKEL (reference sequence). Between the trimmed V and J ends, which lost 4 bases and 3 bases, there was a span of 16 bases. The CDR3 spells CASSLGPGSHYEQYF. For the CDR3, the DNA is TGTGCCAGCAGCCTCGGGCCCGGGTCCCACTACGAGCAGTACTTC.

The rearrangement uses TRBV2 and TRBJ2-1; D remains ambiguous. Germline lookup yields CDR1 SNHLY and CDR2 FYNNEI. The ends were cut back, 10 bases at V and 8 bases at J, with 15 bases in the middle. CDR3 length: 12 residues. CDR3 protein: CAILMKTDEQFF. CDR3 sequence (DNA): TGTGCCATTCTTATGAAGACGGATGAGCAGTTCTTC.

This clonotype was seen at least ten times. V is TRBV20-1 and J is TRBJ2-1, with D perhaps TRBD1 or TRBD2 (5 bases each). CDR3 length equals 15 residues. Germline assignment: CDR1 DFQATT and CDR2 SNEGSKA (reference sequence). Trimming cost V 6 bases and J 0 bases, with 15 bases left between them. The CDR3 nucleotides are TGCAGTGCCTCCCCGGAGAGGGGCTCCTACAATGAGCAGTTCTTC. This translates into CSASPERGSYNEQFF.

This clonotype showed up just once. J is TRBJ2-3 and V is TRBV4-2; TRBD1 aligns across 7 bases. Germline assignment: CDR1 LGHNA and CDR2 YNFKEQ. V lost 1 base and J lost 0; bases outside the gene matches: 1. The CDR3 covers 15 residues. Here the CDR3 DNA reads TGTGCCAGCAGCCAAGTGGGACAGAGCACAGATACGCAGTATTTT. This gives the protein CASSQVGQSTDTQYF.

CDR3 DNA sequence: TGTGCCAGCTCAACCCCCGGGACAGGGGCTTATTATGGCTACACCTTC. Its translation is CASSTPGTGAYYGYTF. The rearrangement joins TRBV18 to TRBJ1-2, with TRBD1 identical over 10 bases. Germline CDR1 and CDR2: KGHSH and LQKENI. This CDR3 region has 16 residues. The V gene end was trimmed by 5 bases and the J gene end by 5 bases; junction bases not matched to a gene: 11.

Comment on this clonotype: A much bigger clone sits one base away, suggesting this may be a read error. No conserved phenylalanine or tryptophan is present at the end of the CDR3, so a read error is the likely explanation. The DNA is left out, because the CDR3 cannot be placed on it with certainty; the CDR3 is given as TCRdb lists it. The chain has TRBV3-2 and TRBJ1-1; TRBD1 was called by the table and not checked on the DNA. TRBV3-2 is listed as a pseudogene. The length of the CDR3 is 13 amino acids, counting both ends. CDR3 region: CASMGGRDTEAFL.

This clonotype was counted a few times. The J gene is TRBJ1-1, the V gene TRBV6-1; perhaps TRBD1 as D (5 bases). The CDR3 covers 12 residues. V shed 6 bases and J shed 7 bases, with 12 bases lying between them. Per germline, CDR1 MNHNS and CDR2 SASEGT. The CDR3 DNA reads as TGTGCCAGCAGGGAGGGGACGGATGAAGCTTTCTTT. It translates to CASREGTDEAFF.

The chain recombines TRBV18 with TRBJ2-1, with 8 nucleotides matching TRBD1. With 1 base clipped from V and 7 bases from J, the junction kept 12 bases outside the gene matches. This CDR3 contains 17 residues. Germline V lookup: CDR1 KGHSH, CDR2 LQKENI. The CDR3 DNA sequence: TGTGCCAGCTCACCACGGGACACAGGGGGACGGGGTAATGAGCAGTTCTTC. Translating gives CASSPRDTGGRGNEQFF.

The table lists this clonotype with many counts. This chain uses TRBV15 with TRBJ1-2, with D perhaps matching TRBD1 (5 bases). The V gene's germline CDR1 is LNHNV and CDR2 YYDKDF (reference sequence). The V and J ends lost 0 bases and 8 bases respectively, with 16 bases between them. CDR3 length: 15 residues. In nucleotides, the CDR3 is TGTGCCACCAGCAGAGATAAACAGGCGGGTTCCGGCTACACCTTC. This codes for CATSRDKQAGSGYTF.

The sample holds many counts of this clonotype. The chain links TRBV3-1 to TRBJ2-3, with D hard to call. Germline-derived CDR1 and CDR2 are LGHDT and YNNKEL (reference sequence). The CDR3 extends over 11 amino acids. Trimming cost V 1 base and J 5 bases, with 1 base left between them. DNA of the CDR3: TGTGCCAGCAGCCAAGGAGATACGCAGTATTTT. Translating gives CASSQGDTQYF.

CDR3 in amino acids: CASSRFSGQGKETQYF. For the CDR3, the DNA is TGTGCCAGCAGCCGATTCTCGGGACAGGGTAAAGAGACCCAGTACTTC. This sequence joins TRBV6-1 and TRBJ2-5; 9 bases line up with TRBD1. This CDR3 contains 16 residues. The V gene end was trimmed by 6 bases and the J gene end by 3 bases; junction bases not matched to a gene: 11. Germline V lookup: CDR1 MNHNS, CDR2 SASEGT.

Only a few counts were recorded for this clonotype. The chain carries TRBV6-5 and TRBJ1-2, with a weak D call TRBD1 (5 bases). There are 14 residues in the CDR3. Per germline, CDR1 MNHEY and CDR2 SVGAGI. The V gene lost 0 bases and the J gene lost 8 bases, with 13 bases spanning the gap. The CDR3: CASSYSEGSGGYTF. The CDR3 DNA sequence: TGTGCCAGCAGTTACTCGGAGGGGTCGGGAGGCTACACCTTC.

This clonotype was seen repeatedly, ten times or more. This sequence joins TRBV2 and TRBJ1-5; D is ambiguous. Germline CDR1 SNHLY, CDR2 FYNNEI. V lost 2 bases and J 0 bases, leaving 11 bases between the germline ends. The CDR3 has 16 amino acids. The CDR3 loop is CASSEWVGNSNQPQHF. The CDR3, as DNA: TGTGCCAGCAGTGAATGGGTTGGAAATAGCAATCAGCCCCAGCATTTT.

The chain uses TRBV18 and TRBJ2-5; TRBD2 matches 9 bases. Germline-derived CDR1 and CDR2 are KGHSH and LQKENI. The CDR3 extends over 14 amino acids. Trimming took 5 bases from V and 3 from J; bases not matched to a gene: 4. The CDR3 is CASSGSGSEETQYF. CDR3 in DNA: TGTGCCAGCTCAGGTAGCGGGAGTGAAGAGACCCAGTACTTC.

At least ten counts were recorded for this clonotype. The chain is built from TRBV12-3 or TRBV12-4 and TRBJ1-1; 7 bases match TRBD1. With V trimmed by 6 bases and J by 0 bases, 16 bases remained unmatched. CDR3 length: 18 amino acids. The CDR3 DNA reads TGTGCCAGCAGCCCCGTCTACAGGGGCGGAATAATGAACACTGAAGCTTTCTTT. Its protein product is CASSPVYRGGIMNTEAFF.

The chain joins TRBV29-1 to TRBJ1-1, with D uncertain. There are 11 residues in the CDR3. Per germline, CDR1 SQVTM and CDR2 ANQGSEA. The V gene lost 4 bases and the J gene lost 1 base, with 4 bases spanning the gap. The CDR3 loop is CSVGPNTEAFF. The CDR3 bases are TGCAGCGTTGGACCGAACACTGAAGCTTTCTTT.

This clonotype came up many times. The rearrangement joins TRBV28 to TRBJ2-5; possible D gene TRBD2, 6 bases. The CDR3 is made up of 15 amino acids. In germline, CDR1 is MDHEN, CDR2 SYDVKM. Trimming took 4 bases from V and 5 from J, leaving 17 bases between them. The CDR3 sequence is CASSSLGRTGETQYF. The CDR3 DNA reads as TGTGCCAGCAGTTCTTTAGGGAGGACGGGTGAGACCCAGTACTTC.

This clonotype has more than one count but fewer than ten. V and J are TRBV15 and TRBJ1-4; tentatively, D is TRBD1 (5 bases). Germline loops: CDR1 LNHNV, CDR2 YYDKDF (reference sequence). Deletions cut 2 bases from V and 8 bases from J, with 18 bases between. CDR3 size: 16 residues. This CDR3 reads CATSRRLEGREEKLFF. In DNA, the CDR3 is TGTGCCACCAGCAGACGTCTAGAGGGGCGCGAAGAAAAACTGTTTTTT.

This clonotype was picked up a small number of times. This rearrangement joins TRBV27 to TRBJ1-1; TRBD1 is a possible D gene (5 bases). CDR3 size: 15 residues. The germline V and J ends were trimmed by 3 bases and 5 bases, with 16 bases remaining between them. CDR1 and CDR2 from the germline V gene are MNHEY and SMNVEV (reference sequence). DNA for the CDR3: TGTGCCAGCAGTTTCGTCAGGGCGCGTTATACTGAAGCTTTCTTT. This encodes CASSFVRARYTEAFF.

V and J are TRBV19 and TRBJ2-5, with 9 bases matching TRBD1. CDR1 and CDR2 from the germline V gene are LNHDA and SQIVND (reference sequence). The length of the CDR3 is 16 residues. J lost 0 bases, V lost 6 bases, and 8 bases had no gene match. CDR3 residues: CASSDYRGPYQETQYF. The CDR3 region has the DNA TGTGCCAGTAGCGATTACAGGGGGCCCTACCAAGAGACCCAGTACTTC.

The chain uses TRBV6-2 or TRBV6-3 and TRBJ2-3, with 9 bases that match TRBD2. The length of the CDR3 is 18 residues. Germline CDR1 MNHEY, CDR2 SVGEGT. Losses at the gene ends were 5 bases for V and 0 bases for J; bases not matched to a gene: 12. CDR3 amino acids: CASSPTSGSRFSTDTQYF. As DNA, the CDR3 is TGTGCCAGCAGTCCAACTAGCGGGTCTCGATTTAGCACAGATACGCAGTATTTT.

The chain has TRBV7-9 and TRBJ2-5; 9 nucleotides match TRBD2. The CDR3 length is 16 residues. CDR1 is SEHNR, CDR2 FQNEAQ, per germline (reference sequence). Germline trimming cut 1 base from V and 5 bases from J; bases unmatched to any gene: 8. As DNA, the CDR3 is TGTGCCAGCAGCTTAGGGGTAGCGGGAGCGGACGAGACCCAGTACTTC. Translation: CASSLGVAGADETQYF.

This chain connects TRBV20-1 to TRBJ2-4; D remains unclear. The CDR3 totals 13 residues. With 3 bases removed from V and 3 bases from J, the gap between germline ends came to 9 bases. The V gene's germline CDR1 is DFQATT and CDR2 SNEGSKA (reference sequence). CDR3 loop: CSARSDHKNIQYF. The CDR3, as DNA: TGCAGTGCTAGGTCGGACCACAAAAACATTCAGTACTTC.

This clonotype was observed many times. V usage is TRBV2 and J usage is TRBJ2-6; weak D call: TRBD1 (5 bases). The germline CDR1 and CDR2 sequences are SNHLY and FYNNEI. This CDR3 region has 15 residues. V was shortened by 6 bases and J by 1 base, with 10 bases between the two germline ends. The CDR3 is CASSLDSSGANVLTF. The CDR3 DNA reads TGTGCCAGCAGCCTTGACAGTTCTGGGGCCAACGTCCTGACTTTC.

This chain links TRBV7-3 with TRBJ2-1; TRBD2 agrees at 10 bases. This CDR3 contains 14 residues. Germline lookup yields CDR1 SGHTA and CDR2 FQGTGA. V dropped 9 bases and J dropped 8; count of bases not matched to a gene: 10. The CDR3 sequence: CASASGRGSYEQFF. CDR3 nucleotides: TGTGCCAGTGCCAGCGGGAGGGGTAGCTATGAGCAGTTCTTC.

This clonotype was recorded at least ten times. The rearrangement uses TRBV18 and TRBJ2-5; D is tentatively TRBD1 or TRBD2 (5 bases each). The CDR3 contains 14 residues. The germline V gene has CDR1 KGHSH and CDR2 LQKENI. Between the trimmed V and J ends, which lost 6 bases and 3 bases, there was a span of 14 bases. The CDR3, as DNA: TGTGCCAGCTCGCGCTCCGGGACGGAAGAGACCCAGTACTTC. The encoded protein is CASSRSGTEETQYF.

In this sample, this clonotype turned up many times. The chain has TRBV28 and TRBJ2-1; the D is unclear. CDR1 is MDHEN, CDR2 SYDVKM, per germline. The V and J ends lost 2 bases and 8 bases respectively, with 10 bases between them. There are 13 residues in the CDR3. The CDR3 loop reads CASSLPPRDEQFF. CDR3 DNA sequence: TGTGCCAGCAGTTTACCACCACGAGATGAGCAGTTCTTC.

The V gene is TRBV3-1, the J gene TRBJ2-3, with no clear D. Germline CDR1 is LGHDT and CDR2 is YNNKEL (reference sequence). The V gene lost 1 base and the J gene lost 2 bases, with 10 bases spanning the gap. CDR3 length: 15 residues. In DNA form, the CDR3 reads TGTGCCAGCAGCCAAGGGGTGGGCCTCACAGATACGCAGTATTTT. It specifies CASSQGVGLTDTQYF.

This chain links TRBV12-3 or TRBV12-4 with TRBJ1-4; D may be TRBD1 (5 bases). The V and J ends lost 5 bases and 8 bases respectively, with 18 bases between them. The CDR3 sequence is 15 residues long. The CDR3 region has the DNA TGTGCCAGCAGTACTCATTGGGGGGTAAGGGAAAAACTGTTTTTT. The encoded protein is CASSTHWGVREKLFF.

The genes are TRBV6-2 or TRBV6-3 and TRBJ1-1, with 8 bases fitting TRBD1. The CDR3 loop spans 16 amino acids. The V gene's germline CDR1 is MNHEY and CDR2 SVGEGT. Trimming cost V 5 bases and J 4 bases; bases outside gene matches: 12. The CDR3 nucleotides read TGTGCCAGCAGTGCATCCCGGGACAGGTTGGTCACTGAAGCTTTCTTT. Protein sequence: CASSASRDRLVTEAFF.

The CDR3 nucleotides read TGTGCCAGCAGCCCGGGACTTCCAACGCAGTATTTT. Translating gives CASSPGLPTQYF. The V and J genes are TRBV11-2 and TRBJ2-3, with D maybe TRBD2 (6 bases). The CDR3 loop spans 12 amino acids. Per germline, CDR1 SGHAT and CDR2 FQNNGV. Trimming took off 5 bases at V and 9 bases at J, with 12 bases between the two ends.